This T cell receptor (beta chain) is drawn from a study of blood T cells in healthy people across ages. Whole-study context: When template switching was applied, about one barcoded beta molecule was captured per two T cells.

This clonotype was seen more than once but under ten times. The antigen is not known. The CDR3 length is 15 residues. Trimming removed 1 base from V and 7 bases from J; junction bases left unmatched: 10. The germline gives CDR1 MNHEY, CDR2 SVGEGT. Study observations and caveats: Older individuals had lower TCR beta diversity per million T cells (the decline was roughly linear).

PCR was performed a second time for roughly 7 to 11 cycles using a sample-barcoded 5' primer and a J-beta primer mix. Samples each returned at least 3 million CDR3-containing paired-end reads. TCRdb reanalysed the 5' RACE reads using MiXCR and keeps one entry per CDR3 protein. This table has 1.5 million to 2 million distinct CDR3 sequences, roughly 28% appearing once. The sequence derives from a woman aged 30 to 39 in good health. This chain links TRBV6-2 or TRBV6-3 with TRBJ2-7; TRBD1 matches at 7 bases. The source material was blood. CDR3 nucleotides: TGTGCCAGCAGTTACTTTCAGGGGGTTTCGGGGGAGCAGTACTTC. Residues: CASSYFQGVSGEQYF.